This T cell receptor beta chain emerged from a study of early stage breast cancer tumors. Per germline, CDR1 MNHNS and CDR2 SASEGT. Trimming stripped 7 bases from V and 13 bases from J, with 19 bases between. The CDR3 has 12 residues. The table came from immunoSEQ multiplex PCR; TCRdb's copy has only in-frame clones and leaves some out. In the table there are 9,500 to 11,000 clones, roughly 69% of which are singletons. The rearrangement uses TRBV6-1 and TRBJ1-1, with a weak D call TRBD1 (6 bases). The sequencing sample was made of breast tumor tissue. This TCR came from a person in their 40s with breast cancer. CDR3 DNA: TGTGCCAGCATAAGGACTACAGGGTTTGTTTTCTTT. Translation: CASIRTTGFVFF.